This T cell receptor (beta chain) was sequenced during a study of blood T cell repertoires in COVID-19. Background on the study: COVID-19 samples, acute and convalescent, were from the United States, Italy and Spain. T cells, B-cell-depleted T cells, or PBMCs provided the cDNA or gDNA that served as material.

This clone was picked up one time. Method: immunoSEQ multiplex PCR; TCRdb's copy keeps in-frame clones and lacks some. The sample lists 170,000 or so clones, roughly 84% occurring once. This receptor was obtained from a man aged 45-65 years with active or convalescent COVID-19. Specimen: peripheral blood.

The CDR3: CASSRERQWGTEAFF. The CDR3 DNA sequence: TGCGCCAGCAGCCGCGAAAGACAGTGGGGCACTGAAGCTTTCTTT. The chain has TRBV4-3 and TRBJ1-1, with a tentative D call TRBD1 (5 bases). The germline CDR1 and CDR2 sequences are LGHNA and YSLEER. CDR3 length equals 15 residues. V was cut by 4 bases and J by 4 bases, with 16 bases left in between.